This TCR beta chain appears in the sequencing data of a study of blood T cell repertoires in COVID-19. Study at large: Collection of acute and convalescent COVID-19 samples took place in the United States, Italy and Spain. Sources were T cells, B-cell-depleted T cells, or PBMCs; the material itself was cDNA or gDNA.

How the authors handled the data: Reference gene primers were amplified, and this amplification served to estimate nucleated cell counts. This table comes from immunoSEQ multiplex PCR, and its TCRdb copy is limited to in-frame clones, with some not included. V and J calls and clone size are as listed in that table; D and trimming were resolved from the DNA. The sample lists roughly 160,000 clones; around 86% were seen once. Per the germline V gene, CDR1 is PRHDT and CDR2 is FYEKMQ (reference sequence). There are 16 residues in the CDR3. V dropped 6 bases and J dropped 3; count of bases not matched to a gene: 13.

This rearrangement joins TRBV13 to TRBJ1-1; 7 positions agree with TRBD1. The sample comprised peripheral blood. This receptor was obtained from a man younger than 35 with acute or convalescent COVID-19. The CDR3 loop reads CASRRTLTGKDTEAFF. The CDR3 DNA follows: TGTGCCAGCAGACGTACCCTGACAGGGAAGGACACTGAAGCTTTCTTT. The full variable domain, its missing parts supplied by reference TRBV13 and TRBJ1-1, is AAGVIQSPRHLIKEKRETATLKCYPIPRHDTVYWYQQGPGQDPQFLISFYEKMQSDKGSIPDRFSAQQFSDYHSELNMSSLELGDSALYFCASRRTLTGKDTEAFFGQGTRLTVV.